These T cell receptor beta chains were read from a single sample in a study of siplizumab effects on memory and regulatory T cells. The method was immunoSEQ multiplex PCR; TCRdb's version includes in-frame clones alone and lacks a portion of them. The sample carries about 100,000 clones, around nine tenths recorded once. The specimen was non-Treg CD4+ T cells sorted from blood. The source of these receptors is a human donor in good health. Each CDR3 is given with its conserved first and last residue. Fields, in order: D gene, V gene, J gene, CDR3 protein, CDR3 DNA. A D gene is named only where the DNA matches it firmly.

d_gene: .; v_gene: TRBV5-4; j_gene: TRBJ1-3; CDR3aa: CASSLPGPPGDTIYF; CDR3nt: TGTGCCAGCAGCTTGCCGGGACCTCCCGGGGACACCATATATTTT
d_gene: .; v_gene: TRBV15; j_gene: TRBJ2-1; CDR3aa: CATSRVQVNEQFF; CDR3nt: TGTGCCACCAGCAGAGTCCAAGTAAATGAGCAGTTCTTC
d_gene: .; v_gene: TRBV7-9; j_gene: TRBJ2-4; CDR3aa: CASSDDGGAKNIQYF; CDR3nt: TGTGCCAGCAGCGACGATGGGGGAGCCAAAAACATTCAGTACTTC
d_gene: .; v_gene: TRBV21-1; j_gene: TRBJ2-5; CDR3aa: CASSKGEETQYF; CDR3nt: TGTGCCAGCAGCAAAGGGGAAGAGACCCAGTACTTC
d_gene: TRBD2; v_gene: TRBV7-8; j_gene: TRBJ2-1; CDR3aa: CASSLAKGLAGHNEQFF; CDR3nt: TGTGCCAGCAGCTTAGCAAAGGGACTAGCGGGACACAATGAGCAGTTCTTC
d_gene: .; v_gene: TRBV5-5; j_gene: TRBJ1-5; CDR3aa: CASSLAGGDQPQHF; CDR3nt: TGTGCCAGCAGCTTGGCCGGGGGGGATCAGCCCCAGCATTTT
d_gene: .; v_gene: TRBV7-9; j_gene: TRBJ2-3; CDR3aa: CASSLTRQGDTQYF; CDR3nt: TGTGCCAGCAGCTTAACCCGGCAGGGAGATACGCAGTATTTT
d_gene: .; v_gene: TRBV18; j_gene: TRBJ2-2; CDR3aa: CASSPPYRRPSKDGELFF; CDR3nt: TGTGCCAGCTCACCACCTTACAGGCGACCCTCGAAGGACGGGGAGCTGTTTTTT
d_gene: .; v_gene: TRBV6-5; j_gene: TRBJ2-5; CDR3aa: CASSYGYETRETQYF; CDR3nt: TGTGCCAGCAGTTACGGTTACGAGACTAGAGAGACCCAGTACTTC
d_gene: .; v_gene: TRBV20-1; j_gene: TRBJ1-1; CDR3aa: CSARLDTEAFF; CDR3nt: TGCAGTGCTAGGCTGGACACTGAAGCTTTCTTT
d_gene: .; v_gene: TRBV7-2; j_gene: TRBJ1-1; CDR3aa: CASSWGGGNTEAFF; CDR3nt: TGTGCCAGCAGCTGGGGGGGAGGGAACACTGAAGCTTTCTTT
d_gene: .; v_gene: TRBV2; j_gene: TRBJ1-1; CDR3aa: CASSKTGFNTEAFF; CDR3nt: TGTGCCAGCAGTAAAACGGGCTTTAACACTGAAGCTTTCTTT
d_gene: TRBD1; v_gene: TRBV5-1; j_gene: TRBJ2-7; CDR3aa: CASSSPGQGSSYEQYF; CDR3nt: TGCGCCAGCAGCTCACCGGGACAGGGGTCCTCCTACGAGCAGTACTTC